This TCR beta chain is from a study of shared clonotypes between healthy human individuals (dated by TCRdb to 2020 to 2022). Study-level background: A few men and two women, aged 18 to 49 years, made up the cohort. Per donor, three plates each were used for CD4 naive and CD4 memory, two for CD8 naive, and one for CD8 memory. Blood TCR repertoires of 5 or 6 healthy adults were deeply sequenced to estimate repertoire size and the extent of clonotype sharing between individuals. Libraries were prepared and TCR repertoires were sequenced by different laboratories using diverse techniques, in order to increase sequencing depth and limit assay-specific biases. Leukapheresis yielded between about 0.94 and 9.5 billion PBMCs per donor.

About this clone: Its specific antigen is unknown. No base qualities exist here, and no much larger clone lies one base off it.

Donors were healthy HIV-negative adults with no recently reported acute infections or vaccinations. Every donor was a Caucasian adult living in Nashville, Tennessee, USA. Magnetic negative selection was used to enrich CD4+ T cells, after which naive cells were positively selected on CD45RA and the negative fraction became the memory subset. After blood collection by leukapheresis, PBMCs were isolated using Ficoll-Histopaque density gradient centrifugation and then cryopreserved in the vapor phase of liquid nitrogen. Analytical flow cytometry was used to check the purity and quantity of every magnetically sorted T cell population. From each sorted fraction, genomic DNA was isolated and quantified by UV absorbance on a Nanodrop 2000c. The germline ends are 11 bases apart after V is trimmed by 4 bases and J by 5 bases. Based on the germline V gene, the CDR1 and CDR2 sequences are KGHSH and LQKENI. The CDR3 has 13 amino acids, counting the end cysteine and phenylalanine. Only the CDR3 DNA stays, 39 bases, in frame from base 1.

Using the deep immunoSEQ assay, TCR CDR3 regions were amplified from genomic DNA by multiplex PCR. Genomic DNA extracted from each cell subset was distributed evenly over all wells of several immunoSEQ 96-well plates, and each plate served as one replicate. Each replicate PCR for sorted subsets received about 220 ng genomic DNA, equal to tens of thousands of T cell genomes. Purified libraries were measured with a Qubit 3.0 fluorometer, size-checked on a Bioanalyzer 2100, and measured again with the KAPA Library Quantification kit. Every immunoSEQ 96-well plate was sequenced on a dedicated single-read 150-cycle Illumina NextSeq 550 flow cell. In the authors' own workflow: The immunoSEQ output contained only junctional sequences without quality scores, so filtering could not match that applied to full-length reads. To assign V/J genes and CDR3, sequences were annotated using PyIR, a Python wrapper for IgBLAST v1.9, with IMGT germline references. Reads with weak V/J assignments (E-value above 1e-6), missing CDR3, stop codons, out-of-frame junctions, or ambiguous translated residues were removed. V3J clonotypes were defined as sequences sharing the same inferred V gene, J gene, and CDR3 amino acid sequence. To compute the percentage overlap between repertoires, the number of shared unique clonotypes was divided by the size of the smaller repertoire. RTK rarefaction, the Chao1 estimator, and Recon v2.1 estimates of unobserved clonotypes were used to assess repertoire richness. OLGA was used to compute generation probabilities for all TCRbeta clonotypes that the gDNA method yielded from several donors. The table was pulled from immuneACCESS by TCRdb, which kept in-frame rearrangements only. Such tables lose some clones; where checked, under half of the loss comes from unresolved V genes, and the rest has no known cause. The V and J calls and the clone size are those of that table, but D and trimming were determined from the DNA. This sample has some 2,000,000 clones in its table, and nearly 97% of those were observed once. The ten largest clonotypes hold 0.1% to 0.15% of the sample.

Beyond this particular receptor, the publication reports: Estimated clonotype richness was generally larger for naive than for memory subsets. Even with the large sequencing depth, rarefaction of the sorted-subset datasets indicated that sequencing was incomplete. Compared with non-shared clonotypes, the clonotypes found in all four sorted-subset donors had higher generation probabilities. Sampling was limited to blood, and TCR repertoires in tissue likely differ from TCR repertoires in blood. Pairwise subsampling led to the expectation that sequencing depth would affect the degree of clonotype sharing among donors. When several donors were compared, the shared fraction of clonotypes was roughly 5% for naive CD4, around 3.5% for naive CD8, 2% to 2.5% for memory CD4, and 0.35% to 0.4% for memory CD8. Because the study included only a small number of donors, the genetic and exposure-history diversity represented was limited.

Sample: naive CD4+ T cells sorted from blood. Taken with the paper, the label for cell subset or site translates to: CD45RA+ positively selected. The rearranged chain carries TRBV18 and TRBJ1-2; too little of a D gene remains to name it. The TCR was taken from a man aged 18-30 years in good health. The CDR3: CASSRGVLYGYTF. In nucleotide form, the sequence is TGTGCCAGCTCACGCGGGGTTCTATATGGCTACACCTTC.